This T cell receptor (beta chain) was recorded in a study of CD8 T cells in ankylosing spondylitis. Findings of the study overall: With a CD8+ phenotype, disease-linked clones were relatively rare in peripheral blood. Significant enrichment of disease-linked clones was reported in matched ankylosing spondylitis synovial fluid.

Quantitative barcoded 5'-RACE was used to prepare TCR beta libraries. TCRdb passed the 5' RACE reads through MiXCR, listing each CDR3 protein once. The sample has more than 100,000 distinct CDR3 sequences, approximately 10% seen once; the top ten hold 3.5% to 5%. CDR3 length: 11 residues. Germline V lookup: CDR1 SEHNR, CDR2 FQNEAQ (reference sequence). Trimming pared 4 bases from V and 10 bases from J, leaving 8 bases between. This clonotype was recorded many times. Its antigen is undetermined. The rearrangement uses TRBV7-9 and TRBJ2-1, with no clear D. Sequences were obtained from blood, either unsorted or a sorted T cell fraction (not recorded which). This TCR was recovered from a female donor with ankylosing spondylitis or in good health (not recorded which). CDR3 coding DNA: TGTGCCAGCAGCTCCCTATTGGAGCAGTTCTTC. Translated: CASSSLLEQFF.